Below are 23 T cell receptor beta chains sequenced from a single sample in a study of Ad26.COV2.S vaccination and SARS-CoV-2 variants. The treatment here: about 20 received Ad26.COV2.S at low or high dose, single or two shots; about five received placebo; per-sample allocation not given. The samples were gathered on day 63 after the first injection of vaccine or placebo. The table came from immunoSEQ multiplex PCR; TCRdb's copy has only in-frame clones and leaves some out. The data show hundreds of thousands of clones, roughly 90% seen once. The sequencing here drew on peripheral blood, taken in a trial of Ad26.COV2.S vaccine versus placebo. The receptors originated from a person aged 18-60 years who received the Ad26.COV2.S COVID-19 vaccine or a placebo.

This clone was seen only once. V gene TRBV20-1 combines with J gene TRBJ2-5; D ambiguous. Germline V gene sequence: CDR1 DFQATT, CDR2 SNEGSKA (reference sequence). CDR3 size: 12 residues. Trimming took 3 bases from V and 4 from J, leaving 9 bases between them. CDR3 loop: CSASGVGETQYF. CDR3 nucleotides: TGCAGTGCTAGTGGCGTGGGAGAGACCCAGTACTTC.

The gene calls are TRBV12-2 and TRBJ1-5; TRBD1 is the table's D call, not checked against the DNA. TRBV12-2 is reported as a pseudogene. This CDR3 has 17 residues. CDR3 amino acids: CASRTPDRAAGNQPQHF. The CDR3, as DNA: TGTGCAAGTCGCACCCCGGACAGGGCAGCAGGCAATCAGCCCCAGCATTTT.

The chain links TRBV9 to TRBJ2-3; D is unclear. V gave up 3 bases and J gave up 0 bases, with 11 bases separating them. Germline V gene lookup returns CDR1 SGDLS and CDR2 YYNGEE. The CDR3 is made up of 15 amino acids. The chain's CDR3 is CASSAGGFSTDTQYF. The CDR3 DNA sequence: TGTGCCAGCAGCGCGGGTGGTTTCAGCACAGATACGCAGTATTTT.

Worth noting for this clone: The same CDR3 also results from other DNA sequences found in this sample. The chain links TRBV27 to TRBJ2-1; 7 positions match TRBD2. J lost 4 bases, V lost 2 bases, and 2 bases had no gene match. This CDR3 region has 14 residues. Per germline, CDR1 MNHEY and CDR2 SMNVEV (reference sequence). The CDR3 spells CASSLGGSYNEQFF. In DNA form, the CDR3 reads TGTGCCAGCAGTTTAGGCGGGAGTTACAATGAGCAGTTCTTC.

The chain links TRBV7-2 to TRBJ2-3, with D unclear. From germline, CDR1 is SGHTA and CDR2 FQGNSA. The CDR3 loop spans 16 amino acids. V was cut by 2 bases and J by 2 bases, with 14 bases left in between. Here the CDR3 DNA reads TGTGCCAGCAGCTTAAGGCCCTCGCGCCCCACAGATACGCAGTATTTT. Translating gives CASSLRPSRPTDTQYF.

The J gene is TRBJ2-3, the V gene TRBV10-1, with D unclear. The CDR3 is made up of 11 amino acids. V lost 4 bases to trimming and J lost 6 bases, with 5 bases between them. Germline loops: CDR1 WNHNN, CDR2 SYGVQD (reference sequence). For the CDR3, the DNA is TGCGCCAGCAGTGGACGGGATACGCAGTATTTT. Encoded protein: CASSGRDTQYF.

The chain has TRBV11-3 and TRBJ2-7, with a possible D match to TRBD1 (6 bases). This CDR3 contains 13 residues. Looked up from germline, CDR1 is SGHNT and CDR2 is YENEEA. Trimming cost V 3 bases and J 5 bases, with 11 bases left between them. The CDR3 DNA follows: TGTGCCAGCAGCTTCAGGGGTTTAAACGAGCAGTACTTC. This translates into CASSFRGLNEQYF.

The V gene is TRBV5-1, the J gene TRBJ1-1, with TRBD1 identical over 7 bases. The germline V gene has CDR1 SGHRS and CDR2 YFSETQ. V was pared by 1 base and J by 0 bases, with 9 bases of the junction left unmatched. The CDR3 totals 17 residues. The CDR3 loop is CASSLTRDRTMNTEAFF. CDR3 in DNA: TGCGCCAGCAGCTTGACCCGGGACAGAACAATGAACACTGAAGCTTTCTTT.

This clone was observed once. Other DNA sequences of this sample code for an identical CDR3. The chain employs TRBV9 and TRBJ1-3; the D is unclear. With 1 base removed from V and 3 bases from J, the gap between germline ends came to 8 bases. Per germline, CDR1 SGDLS and CDR2 YYNGEE. The CDR3 length is 14 residues. Written as DNA, the CDR3 is TGTGCCAGCAGCGTACTGGGAAATGGAAACACCATATATTTT. This gives the protein CASSVLGNGNTIYF.

The gene calls are TRBV19 and TRBJ2-7; 8 nucleotides match TRBD1. Germline loops: CDR1 LNHDA, CDR2 SQIVND (reference sequence). V lost 5 bases, J lost 3 bases, and 6 bases stayed unmatched. The CDR3 spans 14 residues. The DNA for the CDR3 is TGTGCCAGTAGTGCGACAGGGGAAGGCTACGAGCAGTACTTC. This codes for CASSATGEGYEQYF.

This sequence joins TRBV7-2 and TRBJ1-4; D is unclear. The V gene lost 1 base and the J gene lost 5 bases, with 14 bases spanning the gap. The CDR3 is made up of 16 amino acids. Per the germline V gene, CDR1 is SGHTA and CDR2 is FQGNSA. The CDR3 reads CASSLGLPGGNEKLFF. The CDR3 coding sequence is TGTGCCAGCAGCTTAGGACTCCCGGGCGGAAATGAAAAACTGTTTTTT.

The V gene is TRBV6-5, the J gene TRBJ2-1; weak D call: TRBD2 (5 bases). Germline assignment: CDR1 MNHEY and CDR2 SVGAGI. The CDR3 length is 16 residues. V dropped 0 bases and J dropped 0 bases, with 9 bases sitting between them. The CDR3 DNA reads as TGTGCCAGCAGTTACTCTGGCGGGCCCTCCTACAATGAGCAGTTCTTC. It codes for CASSYSGGPSYNEQFF.

V is TRBV10-1 and J is TRBJ1-1; 7 bases line up with TRBD1. CDR1 and CDR2 from the germline V gene are WNHNN and SYGVQD (reference sequence). The trim removed 0 bases at V and 4 bases at J, leaving 2 bases unmatched. This CDR3 spans 14 amino acids. CDR3 region: CASSESTGATEAFF. DNA for the CDR3: TGCGCCAGCAGTGAGTCTACAGGGGCCACTGAAGCTTTCTTT.

The V call is TRBV12-3 or TRBV12-4, the J call TRBJ2-3, with a possible D match to TRBD2 (5 bases). Trimming removed 1 base at V and 6 bases at J, with 8 bases between. CDR3 length: 13 residues. In DNA, the CDR3 is TGTGCCAGCAGTTTAGAGGGCGGGGATACGCAGTATTTT. Amino acids: CASSLEGGDTQYF.

The chain carries TRBV4-3 and TRBJ1-4; D not resolved. V was clipped by 0 bases and J by 6 bases, with 14 bases between them. Germline lookup yields CDR1 LGHNA and CDR2 YSLEER. CDR3 length: 16 residues. As DNA, the CDR3 is TGCGCCAGCAGCCAAGATGGAGGGAAAAGGGATGAAAAACTGTTTTTT. Translating gives CASSQDGGKRDEKLFF.

J is TRBJ1-2 and V is TRBV7-2, with 11 bases matching TRBD1. Germline CDR1 and CDR2: SGHTA and FQGNSA. This CDR3 has 17 residues. The V gene end was trimmed by 2 bases and the J gene end by 3 bases; junction bases not matched to a gene: 8. The CDR3 nucleotides read TGTGCCAGCAGCTTAATTCCGGACAGGGGGCGATACTATGGCTACACCTTC. Amino acids: CASSLIPDRGRYYGYTF. The whole variable domain, remainder taken from reference TRBV7-2 and TRBJ1-2, is GAGVSQSPSNKVTEKGKDVELRCDPISGHTALYWYRQSLGQGLEFLIYFQGNSAPDKSGLPSDRFSAERTGGSVSTLTIQRTQQEDSAVYLCASSLIPDRGRYYGYTFGSGTRLTVV.

V gene TRBV6-5 combines with J gene TRBJ2-3; a weak D match, TRBD1 (5 bases). In germline, CDR1 is MNHEY, CDR2 SVGAGI. The CDR3 length is 13 residues. V was trimmed by 6 bases and J by 10 bases, leaving 17 bases between them. The CDR3 DNA reads as TGTGCCAGCAGCTGGGCAGGGAAGATGGCGCAGTATTTT. Its protein is CASSWAGKMAQYF.

The chain couples TRBV4-2 to TRBJ2-3; no definite D call. This CDR3 is built from 14 residues. Germline lookup yields CDR1 LGHNA and CDR2 YNFKEQ. Trimming took 7 bases from V and 5 from J, leaving 16 bases between them. CDR3 sequence: CASTSAGPGDTQYF. The CDR3 region has the DNA TGTGCCAGCACCTCGGCCGGCCCCGGAGATACGCAGTATTTT.

This chain links TRBV19 with TRBJ1-5; D gene uncertain. V gave up 9 bases and J gave up 0 bases, with 15 bases separating them. In germline, CDR1 is LNHDA, CDR2 SQIVND (reference sequence). The CDR3 length is 15 residues. CDR3 sequence: CASSRASYSNQPQHF. In DNA form, the CDR3 reads TGTGCCAGCAGTCGGGCGTCGTATAGCAATCAGCCCCAGCATTTT.

The rearrangement joins TRBV5-6 to TRBJ2-7; 8 bases fit TRBD1. V lost 4 bases and J lost 5; bases outside the gene matches: 11. The V gene's germline CDR1 is SGHDT and CDR2 YYEEEE. The CDR3 length is 15 residues. The CDR3 region has the DNA TGTGCCAGCAGCCAAAGGACAGGGTACAGCGACGAGCAGTACTTC. Its protein is CASSQRTGYSDEQYF.

The chain uses TRBV30 and TRBJ1-5; D unresolved. Trimming pared 0 bases from V and 4 bases from J, leaving 7 bases between. Looked up from germline, CDR1 is GTSNPN and CDR2 is SVGIG (reference sequence). CDR3 length: 13 amino acids. CDR3 coding DNA: TGTGCCTGGAGTGTTGAGCAGAATCAGCCCCAGCATTTT. Its protein product is CAWSVEQNQPQHF.

V is TRBV6-2 or TRBV6-3 and J is TRBJ1-2, with D possibly being TRBD1 (5 bases). CDR3 length equals 13 residues. CDR1 and CDR2 from the germline V gene are MNHEY and SVGEGT. V was clipped by 5 bases and J by 3 bases, with 10 bases between them. As DNA, the CDR3 is TGTGCCAGCAGTCCCGGGACTTACTATGGCTACACCTTC. Its translation: CASSPGTYYGYTF.

The rearrangement links TRBV29-1 to TRBJ2-2; D remains unclear. V lost 3 bases and J 5 bases, leaving 4 bases between the germline ends. The length of the CDR3 is 11 residues. CDR1 and CDR2 (germline): SQVTM, ANQGSEA. Written as DNA, the CDR3 is TGCAGCGTTGAGGAAACCGGGGAGCTGTTTTTT. Amino acid sequence: CSVEETGELFF.